This T cell receptor beta chain stems from a study of tumor-infiltrating lymphocytes in glioblastoma multiforme (dated by TCRdb to about 2017). Study-wide context: The study tested whether intratumoral genomic heterogeneity fosters TIL diversity by jointly investigating somatic mutations, TIL diversity and immune response activity.

The full study reports these points: T cells were not sorted into functional subsets, and such sorting was noted by the authors as a future improvement. Generalizability is limited because the TCR and somatic mutation analysis included only one glioblastoma patient. Because T cells carry unequal numbers of TCR transcripts, RNA-based TCR sequencing may distort clone frequencies.

TCRB libraries were constructed from RNA through three rounds of nested multiplex PCR following a modified ARM-PCR protocol with multiple V-beta primers and a C-beta primer. Starting from approximately 0.49 ug of total RNA, TCRB-specific cDNA was synthesized using ProtoScript II Reverse Transcriptase and a C-beta primer. The description of the TCRB libraries did not mention any unique molecular identifiers. In the third PCR, barcodes and adapters were added over 25 cycles using Deep VentR (exo-) polymerase, and bands of 250-500 bp were then gel purified. TCRB libraries were sequenced with 250 bp paired-end reads on an Illumina HiSeq 2500. On the study's bioinformatics: The reads were cleaned with Trimmomatic, merged with FLASH and assigned V, D and J segments with MiGEC before being analyzed in VDJtools. VDJtools was used to calculate the Shannon-Wiener diversity index, which quantified repertoire diversity. Starting from the raw public reads, TCRdb applied fastp trimming at Q25, assembled clones with MiXCR and retained in-frame beta chains. Records with the same CDR3 protein are collapsed into one entry carrying the most frequent genes and DNA. V and J calls and clone size were set by TCRdb, not the authors. The sample has about 12,000 distinct CDR3 sequences on record, 64% of them singletons. The ten largest clones capture about a third of the sample.

As a fraction of the sample, this clonotype is medium-sized (0.01 to 0.1%). The antigen this receptor binds is unknown. Nothing much larger sits one base from this clone, and base qualities are not available. The germline V gene sets CDR1 to MGHRA and CDR2 to YSYEKL. V and J lose 0 bases and 2 bases, and a span of 19 bases separates them. Taken from cysteine to phenylalanine, the CDR3 has 18 residues. The only DNA kept is the CDR3, 54 bases in frame from the first base. For each of the roughly 9 tumor samples, the AllPrep DNA/RNA mini kit was used to purify genomic DNA and total RNA simultaneously. OD 260/280 ratios above 1.9 and RNA integrity numbers above 6.5 were observed for all RNA.

The V and J genes are TRBV4-1 and TRBJ1-1; a confident D gene designation cannot be given. Sequenced input: brain tumor tissue. The origin of this receptor is a male donor with glioblastoma. The DNA sequence is given as TGCGCCAGCAGCCAAGATACCTCCCCAGCCGGGCCAAACACTGAAGCTTTCTTT. Its coded protein is CASSQDTSPAGPNTEAFF.